This TCR beta chain was found in a study of identical twins. Unique molecular identifiers were present on the cDNA, and a universal primer site came from template switching. TCRdb itself ran the 5' RACE reads through MiXCR, one entry per CDR3 protein. The sample has under 250,000 distinct CDR3 sequences, approximately 9% seen once. A note on this clonotype: Its target is unknown.

Findings of the study overall: Twin-shared out-of-frame alpha sequences showed excess low generation probability.

All donors were healthy Caucasians. Trimming cost V 5 bases and J 8 bases; bases outside gene matches: 7. Germline CDR1 is MDHEN and CDR2 is SYDVKM. This CDR3 has 15 amino acids. The specimen was memory (CD45RO+) T cells sorted from blood. This rearrangement joins TRBV28 to TRBJ2-4; 12 bases are shared with TRBD2. This clonotype was obtained from a woman under 30 in good health. CDR3 loop: CASSPLAGGKDIQYF. DNA of the CDR3: TGTGCCAGCAGTCCGCTAGCGGGGGGGAAGGACATTCAGTACTTC.